Presented here are 23 T cell receptor beta chains from one specimen sequenced in a study of cytomegalovirus exposure and HLA in healthy donors. With 60 Vbeta and 13 Jbeta primers, the PCR was carried out. Using immunoSEQ multiplex PCR, the repertoire was profiled, and TCRdb retains in-frame clones only, with some absent. The profile covers about 130,000 clones, with 65% to 85% appearing a single time and approximately 1.1% taken by the ten largest. The sequencing sample was made of PBMCs. These receptors came from a boy younger than 18 in good health and CMV-seronegative.

In its sample, this clone was seen once. V usage is TRBV5-1 and J usage is TRBJ2-3, with D hard to call. Germline V CDR1 and CDR2: SGHRS, YFSETQ. The length of the CDR3 is 14 residues. Trimming removed 8 bases from V and 1 base from J, with 14 bases in between. CDR3 protein: CASSERLGTDTQYF. The DNA of the CDR3 is TGCGCCAGTTCGGAGAGGTTGGGCACAGATACGCAGTATTTT.

The chain couples TRBV5-8 to TRBJ2-5, with a weak D call TRBD2 (6 bases). Trimming stripped 3 bases from V and 5 bases from J, with 14 bases between. In germline, CDR1 is SGHTS, CDR2 YDEGEE. CDR3 length: 14 residues. The CDR3 nucleotides are TGTGCCAGCAGCTCGGCGGGGAACGAGGAGACCCAGTACTTC. Residues: CASSSAGNEETQYF.

This clone was counted a few times. This chain links TRBV4-3 with TRBJ2-1, with D tentatively TRBD2 (6 bases). Germline-derived CDR1 and CDR2 are LGHNA and YSLEER. CDR3 length equals 17 residues. Trimming stripped 0 bases from V and 2 bases from J, with 14 bases between. CDR3 protein: CASSQESLAPPYNEQFF. The CDR3 DNA is TGCGCCAGCAGCCAAGAGTCTCTAGCGCCCCCCTACAATGAGCAGTTCTTC.

The chain uses TRBV5-8 and TRBJ2-7; possibly TRBD2 for D (6 bases). CDR3 size: 15 residues. CDR1 is SGHTS and CDR2 is YDEGEE in the germline V gene. V was cut by 4 bases and J by 2 bases, with 16 bases left in between. The CDR3 DNA sequence: TGTGCCAGCAGCGCCGGTGCCGGGAGAACCTACGAGCAGTACTTC. It is translated as CASSAGAGRTYEQYF. Complete variable domain (other parts from reference TRBV5-8 and TRBJ2-7): EAGVTQSPTHLIKTRGQQATLRCSPISGHTSVYWYQQALGLGLQFLLWYDEGEERNRGNFPPRFSGRQFPNYSSELNVNALELEDSALYLCASSAGAGRTYEQYFGPGTRLTVT.

The rearrangement links TRBV6-5 to TRBJ2-3, with no clear D. The CDR3 totals 11 residues. Looked up from germline, CDR1 is MNHEY and CDR2 is SVGAGI. Trimming removed 7 bases at V and 3 bases at J, with 5 bases between. The DNA for the CDR3 is TGTGCCAGCATGTTAACAGATACGCAGTATTTT. Its protein is CASMLTDTQYF.

The V call is TRBV2, the J call TRBJ2-7, with TRBD1 as a possible D gene (5 bases). The ends were cut back, 5 bases at V and 3 bases at J, with 20 bases in the middle. The CDR3 runs to 16 residues. Germline V gene data show CDR1 as SNHLY and CDR2 as FYNNEI. Here the CDR3 reads CASSPLVLRTLYEQYF. CDR3 sequence (DNA): TGTGCCAGCAGTCCCCTCGTCTTGCGGACACTCTACGAGCAGTACTTC.

The genes are TRBV2 and TRBJ1-1; TRBD1 is a possible D gene (5 bases). Deletions cut 1 base from V and 1 base from J, with 13 bases between. Germline V CDR1 and CDR2: SNHLY, FYNNEI. This CDR3 has 16 amino acids. This CDR3 reads CASSEDRPIGNTEAFF. In DNA form, the CDR3 reads TGTGCCAGCAGTGAAGACAGGCCTATAGGGAACACTGAAGCTTTCTTT.

As DNA, the CDR3 is TGTGCCAGCAGTCCGGGACAGGGGGCACAATACGAGCAGTACTTC. Translating gives CASSPGQGAQYEQYF. This chain links TRBV6-5 with TRBJ2-7, with 12 bases identical to TRBD1. Losses at the gene ends were 5 bases for V and 4 bases for J; bases not matched to a gene: 6. Germline CDR1 reads MNHEY; CDR2 reads SVGAGI. This CDR3 has 15 amino acids.

This clone occurred a few times. The V gene is TRBV2, the J gene TRBJ1-4; TRBD1 agrees at 9 bases. Germline CDR1 is SNHLY and CDR2 is FYNNEI. CDR3 length: 14 amino acids. After removal of 6 bases from V and 8 bases from J, the junction contained 7 bases not matched to a gene. In DNA form, the CDR3 reads TGTGCCAGCAGCACCGGGACAGGGTCCGAAAAACTGTTTTTT. Protein sequence: CASSTGTGSEKLFF.

With respect to this clone: The junction differs from germline at one of its ends, possibly a read error. The chain links TRBV27 to TRBJ2-5, with D perhaps matching TRBD2 (6 bases). This CDR3 is 14 amino acids long. Germline loops: CDR1 MNHEY, CDR2 SMNVEV (reference sequence). The CDR3 DNA follows: TGTGCCAGCAGTTTGCTAGCGCCTCAAGGGACCCAGTACTTC. Its translation is CASSLLAPQGTQYF.

The rearrangement uses TRBV4-3 and TRBJ2-3; D perhaps matches TRBD2 (5 bases). The V end was cut by 0 bases, the J end by 6 bases, with 16 bases between. The germline gives CDR1 LGHNA, CDR2 YSLEER. The CDR3 totals 16 residues. CDR3 bases: TGCGCCAGCAGCCAAGATCTGGGTCTAGAGGGTGATACGCAGTATTTT. The encoded protein is CASSQDLGLEGDTQYF.

A single count supports this clone. The V gene is TRBV4-1, the J gene TRBJ2-1, with D tentatively TRBD2 (6 bases). CDR3 length equals 13 residues. Germline V CDR1 and CDR2: MGHRA, YSYEKL. The V end lost 5 bases, the J end lost 6 bases, and 11 bases lay between the germline ends. In nucleotides, the CDR3 is TGCGCCAGCAGCGGGACTTATACCAATGAGCAGTTCTTC. Translated, it gives CASSGTYTNEQFF.

This rearrangement joins TRBV29-1 to TRBJ2-1; 8 nucleotides align to TRBD2. The CDR3 contains 19 residues. Per germline, CDR1 SQVTM and CDR2 ANQGSEA. V was pared by 0 bases and J by 0 bases, with 13 bases of the junction left unmatched. This chain's CDR3 is CSVEDEGREGRSSYNEQFF. The DNA of the CDR3 is TGCAGCGTTGAAGATGAGGGACGGGAGGGCCGAAGCTCCTACAATGAGCAGTTCTTC.

The genes are TRBV5-1 and TRBJ2-5; perhaps TRBD1 as D (6 bases). The V gene lost 5 bases and the J gene lost 5 bases, with 19 bases spanning the gap. Germline V CDR1 and CDR2: SGHRS, YFSETQ. The CDR3 sequence is 15 residues long. In DNA, the CDR3 is TGCGCCAGCAGACCTACAGGGATTCTGGGGGAGACCCAGTACTTC. Translating gives CASRPTGILGETQYF.

V and J are TRBV5-1 and TRBJ2-7; 8 nucleotides line up with TRBD1. The J segment lost 1 base and the V segment lost 1 base, leaving 7 bases of the junction unmatched. The V gene's germline CDR1 is SGHRS and CDR2 YFSETQ. The CDR3 is 16 amino acids. CDR3 region: CASSLKSGQGSYEQYF. CDR3 DNA sequence: TGCGCCAGCAGCTTGAAGTCCGGACAGGGATCCTACGAGCAGTACTTC.

The V call is TRBV9, the J call TRBJ2-1; 8 positions agree with TRBD2. This CDR3 comprises 15 residues. Germline V gene data show CDR1 as SGDLS and CDR2 as YYNGEE. The V segment lost 2 bases and the J segment 7 bases; nucleotides outside the gene matches: 8. CDR3 coding DNA: TGTGCCAGCAGCGTGTTATCGGGAGGGGGGAATGAGCAGTTCTTC. As protein: CASSVLSGGGNEQFF.

This clone was seen only once. The V and J genes are TRBV19 and TRBJ2-2; the D gene is possibly TRBD1 (6 bases). V lost 4 bases and J lost 4, with 22 bases in between. The CDR3 runs 18 residues. From germline, CDR1 is LNHDA and CDR2 SQIVND (reference sequence). The CDR3 spells CASSSDRKTTTLTGELFF. The CDR3 coding sequence is TGTGCCAGTAGTAGCGACAGGAAGACCACTACTCTCACCGGGGAGCTGTTTTTT.

A single count supports this clone. This sequence joins TRBV7-9 and TRBJ1-5; possible D gene TRBD1, 6 bases. CDR3 size: 16 residues. From germline, CDR1 is SEHNR and CDR2 FQNEAQ (reference sequence). V was trimmed by 6 bases and J by 0 bases, leaving 15 bases between them. CDR3 protein: CASSRTGTASNQPQHF. The CDR3 DNA follows: TGTGCCAGCAGTCGTACAGGGACGGCTAGCAATCAGCCCCAGCATTTT.

CDR3 in amino acids: CASSYDSRNYGYTF. The CDR3 coding sequence is TGTGCCAGCAGTTACGACAGTAGAAACTATGGCTACACCTTC. This sequence joins TRBV6-6 and TRBJ1-2; D might be TRBD1 (5 bases). Germline CDR1 and CDR2: MNHNY and SVGAGI (reference sequence). The CDR3 is 14 residues long. Trimming removed 2 bases from V and 2 bases from J, with 9 bases in between.

The chain is built from TRBV19 and TRBJ2-1, with 7 bases identical to TRBD1. The CDR3 is made up of 16 amino acids. The ends lost 4 bases at V and 4 bases at J; junction bases unmatched: 10. The V gene's germline CDR1 is LNHDA and CDR2 SQIVND (reference sequence). For the CDR3, the DNA is TGTGCCAGTAGTACCCTAGGGGGCCTCTTATACAATGAGCAGTTCTTC. Its translation: CASSTLGGLLYNEQFF.

This sequence joins TRBV30 and TRBJ2-7; the match to TRBD2 covers 9 bases. This CDR3 region has 15 residues. J was trimmed by 6 bases and V by 1 base; bases with no gene match: 10. Germline V gene lookup returns CDR1 GTSNPN and CDR2 SVGIG (reference sequence). The CDR3: CAWSDNWREGLEQYF. Here the CDR3 DNA reads TGTGCCTGGAGTGATAACTGGCGGGAGGGCCTCGAGCAGTACTTC.

This clone was detected once. The chain employs TRBV6-5 and TRBJ2-7; D possibly corresponds to TRBD1 (5 bases). The CDR3 has 14 residues. Between the trimmed V and J ends, which lost 8 bases and 5 bases, there was a span of 19 bases. Germline V gives CDR1 MNHEY, CDR2 SVGAGI. The CDR3 region has the DNA TGTGCCAGCTGGGTAGGGGCGCTTCCCCACGAGCAGTACTTC. This gives the protein CASWVGALPHEQYF.

This clone has just one count. V and J are TRBV27 and TRBJ2-5, with TRBD2 as a possible D gene (6 bases). V was shortened by 5 bases and J by 5 bases, with 12 bases between the two germline ends. The V gene's germline CDR1 is MNHEY and CDR2 SMNVEV (reference sequence). The CDR3 spans 13 residues. The CDR3 sequence is CASSPTSGETQYF. CDR3 nucleotides: TGTGCCAGCAGTCCCACGAGCGGGGAGACCCAGTACTTC.